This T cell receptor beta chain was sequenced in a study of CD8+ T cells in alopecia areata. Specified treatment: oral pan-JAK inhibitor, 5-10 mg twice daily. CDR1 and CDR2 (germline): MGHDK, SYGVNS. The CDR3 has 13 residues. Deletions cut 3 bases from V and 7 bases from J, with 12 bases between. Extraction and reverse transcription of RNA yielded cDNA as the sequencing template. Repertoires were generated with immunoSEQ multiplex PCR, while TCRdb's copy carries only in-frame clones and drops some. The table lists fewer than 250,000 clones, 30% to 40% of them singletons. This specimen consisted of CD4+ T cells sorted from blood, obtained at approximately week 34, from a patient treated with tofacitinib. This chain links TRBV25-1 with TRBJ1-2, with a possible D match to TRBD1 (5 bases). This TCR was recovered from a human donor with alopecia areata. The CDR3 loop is CASSEDWQGGYTF. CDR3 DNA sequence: TGTGCCAGCAGTGAGGATTGGCAGGGTGGCTACACCTTC.